The T cell receptor (beta chain) under discussion was sequenced for a study of blood T cell repertoires in COVID-19. As processed by the authors: How many nucleated cells were present was estimated from reference gene primer amplification. Only in-frame clones appear in the TCRdb table, and some are missing; sequencing was by immunoSEQ multiplex PCR. D and trimming come from the DNA, and the V and J calls and clone size come from that table. The sample shows about 96,000 clones, roughly 90% of them seen only once. With V trimmed by 1 base and J by 4 bases, 21 bases remained unmatched. The CDR3 is made up of 21 amino acids. The V gene's germline CDR1 is MGHRA and CDR2 YSYEKL.

The rearrangement links TRBV4-1 to TRBJ1-2; 10 bases map to TRBD1. The origin of this receptor is a human donor with COVID-19, enrolled during active disease. The donor label of this sample is uncertain. The sequenced sample was peripheral blood. The CDR3 region is CASSQVMGRETGGRDPYGYTF. CDR3 coding DNA: TGCGCCAGCAGCCAAGTGATGGGGAGGGAGACAGGGGGCCGAGACCCCTATGGCTACACCTTC.